This T cell receptor (beta chain) appears in the sequencing data of a study of T cell responses to AZD1222 COVID-19 vaccine (dated by TCRdb to the early 2020s). Background on the whole study: AZD1222 recipients given second doses at about 4 weeks or at about 12 weeks were pooled, since spike-specific TCR depth and breadth were not found to differ between the two schedules. A total of under 250 trial participants underwent TCR sequencing, of whom under 220 had received two doses of AZD1222 and around 25 had received two doses of the MenACWY control vaccine. Trial participants were enrolled by age into 18-55, 56-69 and 70-plus year subgroups, with around 150, 28 and 57 TCR-sequenced participants respectively.

The CDR3 regions of human TCRbeta chains were analyzed by immunosequencing. Processing in the source paper ran as follows. TCRs in the repertoires were compared against a reference library of SARS-CoV-2-specific TCRs that had been generated with the MIRA antigen-specificity platform. Breadth was defined as the fraction of unique TCRs that were SARS-CoV-2-associated. Depth was defined as the fraction of total T cells that were SARS-CoV-2-associated. Each spike-specific TCR was assigned to its reactive spike region and to a CD4 or CD8 class using the MIRA data. Log10-transformed breadth and depth values were compared by one-way ANOVA with Sidak's multiple comparisons tests. The immuneACCESS repertoire file appears here via TCRdb, limited to in-frame rearrangements. These files lack a portion of the clones; in checked studies, under half of the deficit traces to unresolved V genes, and the cause of the others is not known. That table gives V, J and clone size, and the DNA gave D and trimming. The sample table records some 150,000 clones; around 92% of these occur just once. The ten largest clones add up to about 3% of the sample.

Points on this clone: The antigen this receptor binds is unknown. Per-base quality was not reported, and no clone a single base away is much larger than it.

Here is what the overall study found, with its caveats: Most participants were white British and females outnumbered males, and the authors suggested that clonal diversity may have been underestimated. CD4 TCRs associated with the vaccine covered the entire spike protein, and the dominant responses were in regions 160-218 and 743-854. Spike-specific TCR breadth and depth rose significantly after two AZD1222 doses compared with day 0 and with MenACWY recipients. Reportedly, almost half of the unique spike-specific TCRs recognized epitopes lying outside the regions that are mutated in the B.1.351 and B.1.1.7 variants. The 56-69-year group was small, and its depth increase did not reach significance, likely because of low power. Conclusions about previously exposed vaccinees are limited because only a handful of AZD1222 recipients were SARS-CoV-2 seropositive at baseline. Because no samples from the day 14 peak response were available, repertoires could be characterized only after the peak T cell response.

Read against the paper, the sample's time point label means: baseline before first vaccination. Vaccinee samples came from UK trials COV001 and COV002, including a single-blind randomized controlled phase 2/3 trial of AZD1222 (ChAdOx1 nCoV-19) in healthy adults. Trial participant PBMC samples were collected at day 0 and day 28 after the second dose for TCRbeta chain sequencing. Via the germline V gene, CDR1 is SGHVS and CDR2 FNYEAQ. The CDR3 measures 15 amino acids from cysteine to phenylalanine. The CDR3 DNA has 45 bases and is translated from base 1. V is pared back by 4 bases and J by 3 bases, with 12 bases lying between the germline termini.

The specimen was peripheral blood, collected on day 0 of AZD1222 vaccination. The chain joins TRBV7-6 to TRBJ1-4; perhaps TRBD1 is the D gene, with 6 bases matching. The clonotype was recovered from an adult in good health. The CDR3 protein sequence reads: CASSSRGGANEKLFF. The bases are TGTGCCAGCAGCTCGAGAGGGGGAGCTAATGAAAAACTGTTTTTT.